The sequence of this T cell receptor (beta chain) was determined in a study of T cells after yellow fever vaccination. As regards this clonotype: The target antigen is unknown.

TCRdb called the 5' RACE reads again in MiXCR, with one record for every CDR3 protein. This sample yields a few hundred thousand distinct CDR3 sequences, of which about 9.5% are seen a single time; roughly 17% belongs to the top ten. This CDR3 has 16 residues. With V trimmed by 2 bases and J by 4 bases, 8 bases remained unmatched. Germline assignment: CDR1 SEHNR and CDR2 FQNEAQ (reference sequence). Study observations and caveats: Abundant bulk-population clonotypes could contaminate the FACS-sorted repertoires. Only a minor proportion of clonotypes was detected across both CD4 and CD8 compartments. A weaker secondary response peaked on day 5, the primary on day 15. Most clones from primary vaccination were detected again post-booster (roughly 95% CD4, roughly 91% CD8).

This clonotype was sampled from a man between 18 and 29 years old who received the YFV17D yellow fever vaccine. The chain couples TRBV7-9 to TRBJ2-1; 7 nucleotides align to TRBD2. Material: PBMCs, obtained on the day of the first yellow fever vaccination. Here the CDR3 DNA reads TGTGCCAGCAGCTTAAGGCGGGGGTCTCTATACAATGAGCAGTTCTTC. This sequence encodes CASSLRRGSLYNEQFF.